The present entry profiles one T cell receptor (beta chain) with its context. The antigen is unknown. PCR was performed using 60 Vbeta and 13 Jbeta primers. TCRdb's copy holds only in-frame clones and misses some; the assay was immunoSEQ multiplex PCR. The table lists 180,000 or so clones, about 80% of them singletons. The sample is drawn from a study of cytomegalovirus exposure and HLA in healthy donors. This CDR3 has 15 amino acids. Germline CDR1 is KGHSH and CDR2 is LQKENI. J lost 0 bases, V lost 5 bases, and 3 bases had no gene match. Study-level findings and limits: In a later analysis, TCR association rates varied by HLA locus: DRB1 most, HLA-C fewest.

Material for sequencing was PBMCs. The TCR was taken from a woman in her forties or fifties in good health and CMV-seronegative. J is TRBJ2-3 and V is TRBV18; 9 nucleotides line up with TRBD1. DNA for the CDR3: TGTGCCAGCTCAATCGGACAGGGGAGCACAGATACGCAGTATTTT. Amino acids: CASSIGQGSTDTQYF.